These 21 T cell receptor beta chains were sequenced from one sample in a study of T cell changes during pregnancy in multiple sclerosis. Data came from immunoSEQ multiplex PCR; TCRdb stores just in-frame clones and leaves some out. The repertoire consists of some 14,000 clones, with about nine tenths occurring once and the leading ten covering approximately 8.7%. The input for sequencing was CD8+ T cells from peripheral blood mononuclear cells, taken in the first trimester of pregnancy. Receptors originate from a female donor with multiple sclerosis, enrolled in a pregnancy study.

This clone qualifies as medium-sized. The V and J genes are TRBV6-1 and TRBJ2-7; 7 bases are shared with TRBD2. The CDR3 loop spans 14 amino acids. CDR1 MNHNS and CDR2 SASEGT come from the germline V gene. Losses at the gene ends were 8 bases for V and 1 base for J; bases not matched to a gene: 8. As DNA, the CDR3 is TGTGCCAGCGGGAGGGGCTTCGAGTCCTACGAGCAGTACTTC. This encodes CASGRGFESYEQYF.

V usage is TRBV5-1 and J usage is TRBJ1-1, with D possibly being TRBD1 (5 bases). The V end lost 0 bases, the J end lost 4 bases, and 13 bases lay between the germline ends. The CDR3 is 15 residues long. Germline V gene sequence: CDR1 SGHRS, CDR2 YFSETQ. CDR3 sequence (DNA): TGCGCCAGCAGCTTGGCGGCAGGGTTAGGCACTGAAGCTTTCTTT. It is translated as CASSLAAGLGTEAFF.

This clone appeared a few times. CDR3 DNA: TGTGCCAGCAGCTTGAGTAGCGGGGGCTCCTACGAGCAGTACTTC. It codes for CASSLSSGGSYEQYF. The J gene is TRBJ2-7, the V gene TRBV5-5, with TRBD2 matching over 9 bases. CDR3 length: 15 residues. In germline, CDR1 is SGHKS, CDR2 YYEKEE (reference sequence). The junction had 2 bases not matched to a gene; V was cut back by 1 base and J by 0 bases.

This clone was counted once. The chain couples TRBV4-1 to TRBJ2-1, with D perhaps matching TRBD1 (6 bases). Germline CDR1 reads MGHRA; CDR2 reads YSYEKL. The CDR3 totals 12 residues. The ends were cut back, 5 bases at V and 8 bases at J, with 10 bases in the middle. For the CDR3, the DNA is TGCGCCAGCAGCTCACAGGGAGATGAGCAGTTCTTC. As protein: CASSSQGDEQFF.

The CDR3: CASGLVNRNEQFF. The DNA of the CDR3 is TGTGCTAGTGGTTTGGTTAACAGGAATGAGCAGTTCTTC. The chain joins TRBV12-5 to TRBJ2-1, with TRBD1 as a possible D gene (5 bases). Germline assignment: CDR1 LGHNT and CDR2 FRNRAP. The CDR3 consists of 13 residues. Trimming left V 0 bases short and J 7 bases short, with 7 bases between. Filled out from reference TRBV12-5 and TRBJ2-1, the complete variable domain reads DARVTQTPRHKVTEMGQEVTMRCQPILGHNTVFWYRQTMMQGLELLAYFRNRAPLDDSGMPKDRFSAEMPDATLATLKIQPSEPRDSAVYFCASGLVNRNEQFFGPGTRLTVL.

CDR3 in amino acids: CASSLEPRTNEKLFF. CDR3 sequence (DNA): TGTGCCAGCAGCTTAGAACCCAGAACTAATGAAAAACTGTTTTTT. V is TRBV7-9 and J is TRBJ1-4, with no clear D. V dropped 1 base and J dropped 1 base, with 7 bases sitting between them. The CDR3 loop spans 15 amino acids. The germline V gene encodes CDR1 SEHNR and CDR2 FQNEAQ (reference sequence).

This chain links TRBV30 with TRBJ2-7, with 9 bases matching TRBD1. The V gene end was trimmed by 8 bases and the J gene end by 2 bases; junction bases not matched to a gene: 4. This CDR3 has 12 amino acids. Germline values: CDR1 GTSNPN, CDR2 SVGIG (reference sequence). CDR3 loop: CAGQGPPYEQYF. The CDR3 region has the DNA TGTGCCGGACAGGGGCCTCCCTACGAGCAGTACTTC.

In this sample, this clone is medium-sized. V gene TRBV29-1 combines with J gene TRBJ2-7; 9 bases align to TRBD1. The germline V gene has CDR1 SQVTM and CDR2 ANQGSEA. V dropped 4 bases and J dropped 4; count of bases not matched to a gene: 5. The CDR3 sequence is 13 residues long. CDR3 sequence reads: CSVGTGEGYEQYF. The DNA for the CDR3 is TGCAGCGTTGGGACAGGGGAAGGATACGAGCAGTACTTC.

V gene TRBV2 combines with J gene TRBJ2-6, with D unclear. Germline lookup yields CDR1 SNHLY and CDR2 FYNNEI. The V gene lost 5 bases and the J gene lost 1 base, with 6 bases spanning the gap. CDR3 length: 14 amino acids. DNA of the CDR3: TGTGCCAGCAGTTCGCAGTCTGGGGCCAACGTCCTGACTTTC. Translated, it gives CASSSQSGANVLTF.

The chain combines TRBV7-9 with TRBJ1-5; 9 bases are a match to TRBD1. CDR3 length equals 19 residues. Germline loops: CDR1 SEHNR, CDR2 FQNEAQ (reference sequence). J gave up 3 bases and V 4 bases, and 16 bases lay outside the gene matches. CDR3 protein: CASSYSRDRAMGDNQPQHF. As DNA, the CDR3 is TGTGCCAGCAGCTACTCTCGGGACAGGGCCATGGGGGACAATCAGCCCCAGCATTTT.

The V and J genes are TRBV6-1 and TRBJ2-6, with D possibly matching TRBD1 (6 bases). There are 15 residues in the CDR3. CDR1 is MNHNS, CDR2 SASEGT, per germline. V lost 3 bases and J 2 bases, leaving 8 bases between the germline ends. The DNA of the CDR3 is TGTGCCAGCAGTGATGAGGGGGCTGGGGCCAACGTCCTGACTTTC. It encodes CASSDEGAGANVLTF.

This clone is a singleton in its sample. This chain uses TRBV5-6 with TRBJ1-1, with D possibly matching TRBD1 (6 bases). This CDR3 contains 17 residues. Germline loops: CDR1 SGHDT, CDR2 YYEEEE. Trimming removed 2 bases at V and 6 bases at J, with 23 bases between. In nucleotides, the CDR3 is TGTGCCAGCAGCTTCCCAGGACAGACTATCCACTTTGCTGAAGCTTTCTTT. Its translation: CASSFPGQTIHFAEAFF.

V and J are TRBV6-5 and TRBJ2-5; 7 bases fit TRBD2. Trimming at V came to 2 bases and at J to 1 base, leaving 4 bases not matched to a gene. In germline, CDR1 is MNHEY, CDR2 SVGAGI. This CDR3 has 15 residues. CDR3: CASSYSGESQETQYF. The CDR3 DNA follows: TGTGCCAGCAGTTACAGCGGGGAGAGCCAAGAGACCCAGTACTTC.

The rearrangement joins TRBV2 to TRBJ1-4; 9 nucleotides line up with TRBD1. Germline CDR1 is SNHLY and CDR2 is FYNNEI. J was trimmed by 3 bases and V by 4 bases; bases with no gene match: 6. The CDR3 consists of 16 residues. This CDR3 is CASSGQGGMANEKLFF. As DNA, the CDR3 is TGTGCCAGCAGTGGACAGGGGGGCATGGCTAATGAAAAACTGTTTTTT.

The rearrangement links TRBV7-9 to TRBJ2-3, with D possibly being TRBD2 (5 bases). The CDR3 has 12 residues. Per germline, CDR1 SEHNR and CDR2 FQNEAQ (reference sequence). V lost 4 bases to trimming and J lost 5 bases, with 7 bases between them. This chain's CDR3 is CASSWGEDTQYF. The CDR3, as DNA: TGTGCCAGCAGCTGGGGAGAAGATACGCAGTATTTT.

This clone has more than one count but fewer than ten. The chain uses TRBV4-3 and TRBJ2-5, with 12 positions matching TRBD1. The length of the CDR3 is 16 residues. Germline V gives CDR1 LGHNA, CDR2 YSLEER. After removal of 0 bases from V and 4 bases from J, the junction contained 3 bases not matched to a gene. CDR3 in DNA: TGCGCCAGCAGCCAAGATGGGACAGGGGGCGCAGAGACCCAGTACTTC. This codes for CASSQDGTGGAETQYF.

This chain joins TRBV28 and TRBJ2-5, with 7 positions matching TRBD2. Unmatched junction bases numbered 10, after V lost 8 bases and J lost 7 bases. Germline CDR1 reads MDHEN; CDR2 reads SYDVKM. The CDR3 length is 13 residues. The CDR3, as DNA: TGTGCCAGCCGAGCGGGACGTACGGGGACCCAGTACTTC. Translating it yields CASRAGRTGTQYF.

The chain combines TRBV7-9 with TRBJ2-1, with 12 bases aligning to TRBD1. V lost 5 bases to trimming and J lost 9 bases; unmatched junction nucleotides: 8. Per germline, CDR1 SEHNR and CDR2 FQNEAQ (reference sequence). The CDR3 is made up of 15 amino acids. The CDR3 bases are TGTGCCAGCAGCCCCGGGACAGGGGGCTGGGGTGAGCAGTTCTTC. Amino acid sequence: CASSPGTGGWGEQFF.

V and J are TRBV9 and TRBJ2-1, with D possibly being TRBD2 (6 bases). V was cut by 0 bases and J by 8 bases, with 21 bases left in between. CDR1 and CDR2 (germline): SGDLS, YYNGEE. This CDR3 contains 17 residues. CDR3 sequence (DNA): TGTGCCAGCAGCGTAGGGGCTGTGGGGGGTAAATTATATGAGCAGTTCTTC. Residues: CASSVGAVGGKLYEQFF.

The V call is TRBV14, the J call TRBJ2-1; 8 nucleotides match TRBD2. The V segment lost 5 bases and the J segment 2 bases; nucleotides outside the gene matches: 5. Germline-derived CDR1 and CDR2 are SGHDN and FVKESK. The CDR3 length is 15 residues. The CDR3 spells CASSSTSGAYNEQFF. As DNA, the CDR3 is TGTGCCAGCAGCTCTACTAGCGGCGCCTACAATGAGCAGTTCTTC.

V gene TRBV29-1 combines with J gene TRBJ1-2, with D possibly matching TRBD1 (5 bases). Germline V gene sequence: CDR1 SQVTM, CDR2 ANQGSEA. The CDR3 has 12 amino acids. The V gene lost 3 bases and the J gene lost 6 bases, with 11 bases spanning the gap. CDR3 sequence: CSVDTGGNGYTF. As DNA, the CDR3 is TGCAGCGTTGACACGGGGGGAAATGGCTACACCTTC.